This T cell receptor beta chain comes out of a study of tumor-infiltrating lymphocytes in glioblastoma multiforme. Study conclusions and caveats: Functional subtype sorting of these T cells was not performed.

This clonotype was detected ten times or more. Antigen: not known. TCRB libraries came from RNA via three nested multiplex PCR rounds. From the multiplex PCR reads, TCRdb called clonotypes with MiXCR, one entry per CDR3 protein. This sample has about 15,000 distinct CDR3 sequences; roughly 73% occur once, and the top ten carry over 35%. V dropped 0 bases and J dropped 4 bases, with 5 bases sitting between them. The V gene's germline CDR1 is ENHRY and CDR2 SYGVKD. This CDR3 region has 13 residues. The rearrangement links TRBV10-3 to TRBJ2-3; D is uncertain. The source material was brain tumor tissue. The sequence was collected from a male donor with glioblastoma. CDR3 protein: CAISESYADTQYF. The CDR3 bases are TGTGCCATCAGTGAGTCGTATGCAGATACGCAGTATTTT.